What follows are 11 T cell receptor beta chains derived from one specimen sequenced in a study of post-analysis software for immune sequencing data. Study outcomes and limitations: Patients used roughly five TRBV segments, including TRBV5-6, TRBV5-1 and TRBV20-1, more often than controls.

These receptors lack a known antigen. The TCR beta cDNA libraries carried unique molecular identifiers. MiXCR, run by TCRdb on the PCR reads, gives a single entry per CDR3 protein. The sample holds roughly 670,000 distinct CDR3 sequences, around 64% seen once. The sample taken for sequencing was blood. Receptor source: a girl aged 2 to 10 with multiple sclerosis.

This rearrangement joins TRBV10-3 to TRBJ2-3, with 16 positions matching TRBD2. This CDR3 is built from 15 residues. V dropped 8 bases and J dropped 5; count of bases not matched to a gene: 4. Germline lookup yields CDR1 ENHRY and CDR2 SYGVKD. The DNA of the CDR3 is TGTGCCATCCAGGGACTAGCGGGAGGGGAAGATACGCAGTATTTT. Translation: CAIQGLAGGEDTQYF.

A note on this clonotype: The CDR3 carries no conserved terminal phenylalanine or tryptophan, so it likely arises from a read error. The chain has TRBV3-1 and TRBJ1-1; D remains ambiguous. CDR3 length equals 12 residues. Per germline, CDR1 LGHDT and CDR2 YNNKEL (reference sequence). Trimming pared 4 bases from V and 9 bases from J, leaving 12 bases between. The CDR3 here is CASSPESQKAFC. CDR3 in DNA: TGTGCCAGCAGCCCGGAGAGTCAGAAAGCTTTCTGT.

The chain carries TRBV2 and TRBJ2-5; D is ambiguous. V was pared by 3 bases and J by 4 bases, with 9 bases between. This CDR3 has 13 residues. Germline CDR1 is SNHLY and CDR2 is FYNNEI. CDR3 DNA sequence: TGTGCCAGCAGTGAGGGTGGACGAGAGACCCAGTACTTC. This codes for CASSEGGRETQYF.

The chain uses TRBV6-6 and TRBJ2-2; 8 bases agree with TRBD2. From germline, CDR1 is MNHNY and CDR2 SVGAGI (reference sequence). Losses at the gene ends were 5 bases for V and 5 bases for J; bases not matched to a gene: 4. This CDR3 is 14 amino acids long. The CDR3 DNA sequence: TGTGCCAGCAGTCGACTAGCGCCAACCGGGGAGCTGTTTTTT. Translating it yields CASSRLAPTGELFF.

The chain uses TRBV5-1 and TRBJ2-2; a weak D match, TRBD2 (5 bases). Looked up from germline, CDR1 is SGHRS and CDR2 is YFSETQ. The CDR3 has 15 amino acids. The ends were cut back, 5 bases at V and 4 bases at J, with 15 bases in the middle. The CDR3 protein is CASSSNTAGTGELFF. DNA of the CDR3: TGCGCCAGCAGTTCTAACACGGCGGGCACCGGGGAGCTGTTTTTT.

This sequence joins TRBV15 and TRBJ1-5, with 10 positions matching TRBD1. This CDR3 is built from 16 residues. The trim removed 2 bases at V and 7 bases at J, leaving 8 bases unmatched. Germline V gives CDR1 LNHNV, CDR2 YYDKDF (reference sequence). The CDR3 loop reads CATSRPRQGAEQPQHF. CDR3 sequence (DNA): TGTGCCACCAGCAGACCTAGACAGGGGGCGGAGCAGCCCCAGCATTTT.

This chain uses TRBV27 with TRBJ1-2, with D unclear. This CDR3 has 14 amino acids. CDR1 is MNHEY and CDR2 is SMNVEV in the germline V gene (reference sequence). The V end was cut by 6 bases, the J end by 7 bases, with 18 bases between. For the CDR3, the DNA is TGTGCCAGCAGCTTTTCCGGGCCCCGGGCTGGCTACACCTTC. It encodes CASSFSGPRAGYTF.

This chain's CDR3 is CASRLGTGGASYIYGYTF. CDR3 DNA: TGTGCCAGCAGGCTCGGGACAGGGGGCGCGTCTTATATCTATGGCTACACCTTC. This chain connects TRBV12-3 or TRBV12-4 to TRBJ1-2, with 12 bases aligning to TRBD1. CDR3 length: 18 amino acids. The trim removed 6 bases at V and 4 bases at J, leaving 15 bases unmatched.

The chain couples TRBV24-1 to TRBJ2-3, with a weak D call TRBD2 (7 bases). In germline, CDR1 is KGHDR, CDR2 SFDVKD. The germline V and J ends were trimmed by 7 bases and 5 bases, with 18 bases remaining between them. There are 15 residues in the CDR3. This CDR3 reads CATREGGGPEDTQYF. CDR3 nucleotides: TGTGCCACCAGAGAGGGGGGGGGCCCAGAAGATACGCAGTATTTT.

This clonotype came up a few times. The DNA for the CDR3 is TGCGCCAGCAGCCACCGCAGGGCTCAGGGAGCTAACTATGGCTACACCTTC. Translating gives CASSHRRAQGANYGYTF. The chain is built from TRBV4-3 and TRBJ1-2, with TRBD1 as a possible D gene (5 bases). Germline values: CDR1 LGHNA, CDR2 YSLEER. V was cut by 3 bases and J by 0 bases, with 17 bases left in between. The CDR3 runs 17 residues.

This clonotype has more than one count but fewer than ten. The gene calls are TRBV2 and TRBJ2-1, with unresolved D. CDR1 and CDR2 from the germline V gene are SNHLY and FYNNEI. V gave up 0 bases and J gave up 2 bases, with 8 bases separating them. The CDR3 is 15 residues long. Here the CDR3 reads CASSEADFPYNEQFF. Written as DNA, the CDR3 is TGTGCCAGCAGTGAAGCTGACTTCCCCTACAATGAGCAGTTCTTC.